Here is one TCR beta chain with its context. Its antigen remains unknown. CDR3 length: 15 amino acids. The V gene lost 1 base and the J gene lost 6 bases, with 14 bases spanning the gap. The germline V gene encodes CDR1 MGHDK and CDR2 SYGVNS. The data were obtained in a study of CD8 T cells in ankylosing spondylitis. Study outcomes and limitations: Clones linked to disease were reported to show significant enrichment in matched ankylosing spondylitis synovial fluid. Disease-associated clonotypes exhibited CD8+ identity and were relatively infrequent in peripheral blood. About 8 highly homologous variants made up a TCR beta motif, and this motif appeared characteristic of ankylosing spondylitis blood.

Molecular-barcoded quantitative 5'-RACE produced these TCR beta libraries. TCRdb reprocessed the 5' RACE reads via MiXCR and lists one record per CDR3 protein. The sample has about 350,000 distinct CDR3 sequences, approximately 22% seen once. The sequence was obtained from a male donor with ankylosing spondylitis or in good health (not recorded which). The genes are TRBV25-1 and TRBJ2-3; D is possibly TRBD1 (6 bases). Sequenced material: blood, either unsorted or a sorted T cell fraction (not recorded which). CDR3: CASSEWNREEDTQYF. The CDR3 nucleotides are TGTGCCAGCAGTGAATGGAACAGGGAAGAGGATACGCAGTATTTT.